The next 30 T cell receptor beta chains were all read from a single sample in a study of blood T cell repertoires in COVID-19. TCRdb keeps only in-frame clones here, not all; method: immunoSEQ multiplex PCR. The table shows tens of thousands of clones, with roughly nine tenths occurring only once. The specimen sequenced was peripheral blood. These receptors were obtained from a man aged 45-60 years with COVID-19, enrolled during active disease.

A single count supports this clone. The V call is TRBV7-8, the J call TRBJ1-1; maybe TRBD1 (6 bases). The V gene's germline CDR1 is SGHVS and CDR2 FQNEAQ. V was pared by 5 bases and J by 4 bases, with 14 bases between. The CDR3 loop spans 14 amino acids. CDR3 nucleotide sequence: TGTGCCAGCAGCCTAAAGGGGGGGAGCACTGAAGCTTTCTTT. It translates to CASSLKGGSTEAFF.

In its sample, this clone was seen once. The rearrangement uses TRBV3-1 (or the pseudogene TRBV3-2) and TRBJ2-2, with D possibly matching TRBD2 (5 bases). Germline assignment: CDR1 LGHDT and CDR2 YNNKEL (reference sequence). Deletions cut 1 base from V and 5 bases from J, with 14 bases between. The CDR3 spans 16 residues. The CDR3 nucleotides read TGTGCCAGCAGCCAAGTCACGGGCACGGGGACCGGGGAGCTGTTTTTT. This sequence encodes CASSQVTGTGTGELFF.

The chain joins TRBV29-1 to TRBJ2-7; D is unclear. The CDR3 is 11 amino acids. Trimming left V 4 bases short and J 6 bases short, with 10 bases between. Per germline, CDR1 SQVTM and CDR2 ANQGSEA. This CDR3 is CSVASGSEQYF. Written as DNA, the CDR3 is TGCAGCGTTGCGTCAGGCTCCGAGCAGTACTTC.

The chain joins TRBV2 to TRBJ1-5; 10 bases align to TRBD1. The CDR3 has 14 amino acids. The germline CDR1 and CDR2 sequences are SNHLY and FYNNEI. V lost 6 bases, J lost 7 bases, and 6 bases stayed unmatched. The CDR3 spells CASRGGTGVQPQHF. The CDR3, as DNA: TGTGCCAGCAGAGGAGGGACAGGGGTCCAGCCCCAGCATTTT.

The gene calls are TRBV4-2 and TRBJ1-4; no definite D call. The germline V gene encodes CDR1 LGHNA and CDR2 YNFKEQ. V was cut by 4 bases and J by 2 bases, with 14 bases left in between. This CDR3 comprises 16 residues. CDR3 loop: CASSLYVTDTNEKLFF. DNA of the CDR3: TGTGCCAGCAGCCTATATGTCACAGATACTAATGAAAAACTGTTTTTT.

V usage is TRBV3-1 (or the pseudogene TRBV3-2) and J usage is TRBJ2-4, with 9 bases matching TRBD2. The germline CDR1 and CDR2 sequences are LGHDT and YNNKEL (reference sequence). J gave up 0 bases and V 1 base, and 19 bases lay outside the gene matches. The CDR3 loop spans 22 amino acids. CDR3 sequence: CASSQATLGRGGPFLAKNIQYF. The CDR3 DNA is TGTGCCAGCAGCCAAGCGACATTGGGGCGGGGGGGTCCATTCCTAGCCAAAAACATTCAGTACTTC.

The chain uses TRBV10-3 and TRBJ1-6; TRBD1 aligns across 7 bases. This CDR3 has 16 residues. J was trimmed by 3 bases and V by 3 bases; bases with no gene match: 5. CDR1 is ENHRY and CDR2 is SYGVKD in the germline V gene. The CDR3 sequence is CAISERQGIYNSPLHF. The CDR3 DNA reads as TGTGCCATCAGTGAAAGACAGGGTATCTATAATTCACCCCTCCACTTT.

The chain recombines TRBV10-3 with TRBJ1-6; maybe TRBD1 (6 bases). Trimming took off 3 bases at V and 7 bases at J, with 10 bases between the two ends. CDR1 is ENHRY and CDR2 is SYGVKD in the germline V gene. There are 14 residues in the CDR3. CDR3 DNA: TGTGCCATCAGTGATCGGGGGGGCAATTCACCCCTCCACTTT. It encodes CAISDRGGNSPLHF.

The V call is TRBV5-4, the J call TRBJ1-3; the match to TRBD1 covers 8 bases. V trimming: 4 bases; J trimming: 0 bases; junction bases outside the gene matches: 12. The CDR3 has 18 residues. Germline-derived CDR1 and CDR2 are SGHNT and YYREEE (reference sequence). The chain's CDR3 is CASSPVGTGMSSGNTIYF. CDR3 nucleotides: TGTGCCAGCAGCCCCGTGGGGACAGGAATGAGCTCTGGAAACACCATATATTTT.

The rearrangement joins TRBV3-1 (or the pseudogene TRBV3-2) to TRBJ1-2; weak D call: TRBD1 (6 bases). This CDR3 is built from 18 residues. With 2 bases removed from V and 1 base from J, the gap between germline ends came to 20 bases. Germline loops: CDR1 LGHDT, CDR2 YNNKEL (reference sequence). The CDR3 loop reads CASSQKGPRDRSNYGYTF. In nucleotides, the CDR3 is TGTGCCAGCAGCCAAAAGGGGCCCCGAGACAGGAGTAACTATGGCTACACCTTC.

The chain is built from TRBV25-1 and TRBJ1-5, with D tentatively TRBD1 (6 bases). The CDR3 has 16 residues. V gave up 6 bases and J gave up 5 bases, with 20 bases separating them. Germline lookup yields CDR1 MGHDK and CDR2 SYGVNS. The CDR3 bases are TGTGCCAGCAGAGACAACAGGGCAGCGGTCGATCAGCCCCAGCATTTT. Translating it yields CASRDNRAAVDQPQHF. Looking up the rest from reference TRBV25-1 and TRBJ1-5 gives the full variable domain: EADIYQTPRYLVIGTGKKITLECSQTMGHDKMYWYQQDPGMELHLIHYSYGVNSTEKGDLSSESTVSRIRTEHFPLTLESARPSHTSQYLCASRDNRAAVDQPQHFGDGTRLSIL.

The rearrangement uses TRBV18 and TRBJ2-3, with 7 positions matching TRBD2. V dropped 3 bases and J dropped 3; count of bases not matched to a gene: 12. The CDR3 contains 17 residues. Per the germline V gene, CDR1 is KGHSH and CDR2 is LQKENI. The CDR3 spells CASSPRKGERGTDTQYF. CDR3 DNA: TGTGCCAGCTCACCCCGCAAAGGGGAGCGGGGAACAGATACGCAGTATTTT.

The V and J genes are TRBV28 and TRBJ2-7, with a weak D call TRBD1 (7 bases). The CDR3 covers 14 residues. Germline V gene data show CDR1 as MDHEN and CDR2 as SYDVKM. V gave up 4 bases and J gave up 4 bases, with 14 bases separating them. The CDR3 here is CASSWRDSRYEQYF. CDR3 bases: TGTGCCAGCAGTTGGAGGGACAGTCGATACGAGCAGTACTTC. Supplemented by reference TRBV28 and TRBJ2-7, the full variable domain reads DVKVTQSSRYLVKRTGEKVFLECVQDMDHENMFWYRQDPGLGLRLIYFSYDVKMKEKGDIPEGYSVSREKKERFSLILESASTNQTSMYLCASSWRDSRYEQYFGPGTRLTVT.

The gene calls are TRBV19 and TRBJ2-2; 7 positions agree with TRBD1. Germline V gene data show CDR1 as LNHDA and CDR2 as SQIVND (reference sequence). Unmatched junction bases numbered 6, after V lost 4 bases and J lost 1 base. CDR3 length: 16 residues. CDR3 loop: CASSTLRTGNTGELFF. The CDR3 nucleotides read TGTGCCAGTAGTACCCTGAGGACAGGGAACACCGGGGAGCTGTTTTTT. Together with reference TRBV19 and TRBJ2-2, the CDR3 gives the full variable domain: DGGITQSPKYLFRKEGQNVTLSCEQNLNHDAMYWYRQDPGQGLRLIYYSQIVNDFQKGDIAEGYSVSREKKESFPLTVTSAQKNPTAFYLCASSTLRTGNTGELFFGEGSRLTVL.

This clone was observed a few times. This chain connects TRBV10-3 to TRBJ1-6, with 8 bases fitting TRBD1. Trimming at V came to 2 bases and at J to 10 bases, leaving 13 bases not matched to a gene. This CDR3 has 17 residues. CDR1 is ENHRY and CDR2 is SYGVKD in the germline V gene. The CDR3 region has the DNA TGTGCCATCAGTGAGAGTAGCAGCCTACAGGGGGGGTCACCCCTCCACTTT. Translating it yields CAISESSSLQGGSPLHF.

The V gene is TRBV5-5, the J gene TRBJ1-1, with D maybe TRBD1 (5 bases). CDR3 size: 13 residues. V was trimmed by 1 base and J by 1 base, leaving 5 bases between them. Germline V gene lookup returns CDR1 SGHKS and CDR2 YYEKEE (reference sequence). CDR3 in DNA: TGTGCCAGCAGCTTGACAGGGAACACTGAAGCTTTCTTT. This encodes CASSLTGNTEAFF.

This clone was picked up one time. The chain couples TRBV2 to TRBJ1-4; D is ambiguous. V lost 3 bases to trimming and J lost 0 bases, with 8 bases between them. This CDR3 is built from 15 residues. Germline V gives CDR1 SNHLY, CDR2 FYNNEI. The CDR3 region has the DNA TGTGCCAGCAGTGATCGGACTCCAACTAATGAAAAACTGTTTTTT. This gives the protein CASSDRTPTNEKLFF.

V and J are TRBV6-2 or TRBV6-3 and TRBJ1-3; no definite D call. V was cut by 0 bases and J by 2 bases, with 8 bases left in between. Germline-derived CDR1 and CDR2 are MNHEY and SVGEGT. The CDR3 extends over 15 amino acids. Here the CDR3 reads CASSYSVKPGNTIYF. For the CDR3, the DNA is TGTGCCAGCAGTTACTCGGTTAAGCCTGGAAACACCATATATTTT.

This clone turned up a few times. The J gene is TRBJ1-4, the V gene TRBV4-1, with 7 positions matching TRBD1. CDR3 size: 16 residues. V dropped 2 bases and J dropped 7; count of bases not matched to a gene: 10. Looked up from germline, CDR1 is MGHRA and CDR2 is YSYEKL. CDR3 sequence reads: CASSQIDRAVGEKLFF. CDR3 nucleotide sequence: TGCGCCAGCAGCCAAATCGACAGGGCCGTTGGTGAAAAACTGTTTTTT.

J is TRBJ2-6 and V is TRBV19, with 7 bases fitting TRBD1. V gave up 3 bases and J gave up 4 bases; unmatched junction bases: 3. Germline V gene lookup returns CDR1 LNHDA and CDR2 SQIVND (reference sequence). The CDR3 contains 15 residues. The CDR3 region has the DNA TGTGCCAGTAGTATTAGGGGGCCCGGGGCCAACGTCCTGACTTTC. Translating it yields CASSIRGPGANVLTF. The whole variable domain, remainder taken from reference TRBV19 and TRBJ2-6, is DGGITQSPKYLFRKEGQNVTLSCEQNLNHDAMYWYRQDPGQGLRLIYYSQIVNDFQKGDIAEGYSVSREKKESFPLTVTSAQKNPTAFYLCASSIRGPGANVLTFGAGSRLTVL.

The genes are TRBV5-4 and TRBJ2-5; D ambiguous. The CDR3 spans 16 residues. From germline, CDR1 is SGHNT and CDR2 YYREEE (reference sequence). Trimming left V 0 bases short and J 7 bases short, with 19 bases between. The CDR3 sequence is CASSLASPSVPGTQYF. CDR3 nucleotide sequence: TGTGCCAGCAGCTTGGCCTCCCCCAGTGTACCGGGGACCCAGTACTTC.

This chain uses TRBV7-6 with TRBJ2-1; D is perhaps TRBD1 (5 bases). Trimming took off 4 bases at V and 0 bases at J, with 10 bases between the two ends. CDR1 and CDR2 (germline): SGHVS, FNYEAQ. CDR3 length equals 15 residues. CDR3 sequence reads: CASSSYRSSYNEQFF. The CDR3 bases are TGTGCCAGCAGCTCCTACAGGAGCTCCTACAATGAGCAGTTCTTC.

V gene TRBV7-9 combines with J gene TRBJ2-7; tentatively, D is TRBD1 (5 bases). V shed 1 base and J shed 2 bases, with 9 bases lying between them. Germline assignment: CDR1 SEHNR and CDR2 FQNEAQ (reference sequence). CDR3 size: 14 residues. The CDR3 is CASSLVPTAYEQYF. Here the CDR3 DNA reads TGTGCCAGCAGCTTAGTCCCGACAGCCTACGAGCAGTACTTC.

The chain recombines TRBV7-3 with TRBJ2-3, with D possibly TRBD2 on 7 matching bases. The germline gives CDR1 SGHTA, CDR2 FQGTGA. This CDR3 is 18 amino acids long. V lost 3 bases to trimming and J lost 6 bases, with 25 bases between them. The CDR3 sequence is CASSLGGRSFLGLDTQYF. In DNA form, the CDR3 reads TGTGCCAGCAGCTTGGGGGGGCGCTCGTTTCTTGGTTTGGATACGCAGTATTTT.

The chain joins TRBV19 to TRBJ1-3; no reliable D call. Germline CDR1 is LNHDA and CDR2 is SQIVND (reference sequence). This CDR3 spans 14 amino acids. Trimming cost V 6 bases and J 4 bases, with 13 bases left between them. In DNA form, the CDR3 reads TGTGCCAGTAGCCCCCTGACTCCAGGAAACACCATATATTTT. Translating it yields CASSPLTPGNTIYF.

This chain joins TRBV7-9 and TRBJ1-2; 12 nucleotides line up with TRBD1. Germline CDR1 is SEHNR and CDR2 is FQNEAQ (reference sequence). V was clipped by 5 bases and J by 13 bases; unmatched bases: 5. The CDR3 has 12 amino acids. In DNA form, the CDR3 reads TGTGCCAGCAGCCCGGGACAGGGGGCGGGCACCTTC. Encoded protein: CASSPGQGAGTF.

The rearrangement links TRBV20-1 to TRBJ1-1, with 8 bases that match TRBD1. CDR3 length: 13 amino acids. Germline CDR1 reads DFQATT; CDR2 reads SNEGSKA (reference sequence). V was pared by 3 bases and J by 4 bases, with 4 bases of the junction left unmatched. The CDR3 DNA sequence: TGCAGTGCTAGTCAGGACAGGGTCACTGAAGCTTTCTTT. Residues: CSASQDRVTEAFF.

The J gene is TRBJ2-1, the V gene TRBV19; possibly TRBD1 for D (8 bases). This CDR3 contains 13 residues. Trimming cost V 6 bases and J 8 bases, with 14 bases left between them. CDR1 and CDR2 (germline): LNHDA, SQIVND (reference sequence). In nucleotides, the CDR3 is TGTGCCAGTAGACAGGGGGGGGCCTATGAGCAGTTCTTC. This sequence encodes CASRQGGAYEQFF.

The rearrangement joins TRBV6-6 to TRBJ1-2, with D perhaps matching TRBD1 (5 bases). Germline V lookup: CDR1 MNHNY, CDR2 SVGAGI (reference sequence). V was trimmed by 3 bases and J by 6 bases, leaving 11 bases between them. The CDR3 spans 13 residues. CDR3 coding DNA: TGTGCCAGCAGTTATGAGGGGAGGCATGGCTACACCTTC. Amino acids: CASSYEGRHGYTF.

For this clone: Germline and junction disagree at one end, which may indicate a read error. The chain has TRBV12-3 or TRBV12-4 and TRBJ2-7; D is perhaps TRBD1 (7 bases). The CDR3 has 12 amino acids. The DNA for the CDR3 is TGTGCCAGCAGTTTAATGGCAGGGGGGTTTCACTTC. Residues: CASSLMAGGFHF.